The 18 T cell receptor beta chains in this list originate from one sample, sequenced in a study of blood T cell repertoires in COVID-19. The method was immunoSEQ multiplex PCR; TCRdb's version includes in-frame clones alone and lacks a portion of them. This sample has 390,000 or so clones, with 86% found just once. Specimen: peripheral blood. The source of these receptors is a woman younger than 45 with active or convalescent COVID-19.

This clone was seen more than once but under ten times. V and J are TRBV11-2 and TRBJ2-1; no definite D call. V gave up 0 bases and J gave up 6 bases, with 6 bases separating them. The germline V gene has CDR1 SGHAT and CDR2 FQNNGV. The CDR3 loop spans 13 amino acids. CDR3 nucleotide sequence: TGTGCCAGCAGCTTAGATCGGGTCAATGAGCAGTTCTTC. It specifies CASSLDRVNEQFF.

This clone was picked up one time. The chain carries TRBV29-1 and TRBJ2-7; 8 bases agree with TRBD1. V was clipped by 6 bases and J by 0 bases; unmatched bases: 10. Germline V gene data show CDR1 as SQVTM and CDR2 as ANQGSEA. CDR3 length: 15 amino acids. The CDR3 reads CSVYSGTGLSYEQYF. As DNA, the CDR3 is TGCAGCGTGTATTCTGGGACAGGACTCTCCTACGAGCAGTACTTC.

The chain employs TRBV5-1 and TRBJ2-2; TRBD1 matches 8 bases. Germline assignment: CDR1 SGHRS and CDR2 YFSETQ. V shed 4 bases, J shed 1 base, and the junction held 6 bases outside the gene matches. The CDR3 loop spans 16 amino acids. CDR3 bases: TGCGCCAGCAGCACTGATGGGACAGGGAACACCGGGGAGCTGTTTTTT. It codes for CASSTDGTGNTGELFF.

V usage is TRBV3-1 (or the pseudogene TRBV3-2) and J usage is TRBJ1-5, with D perhaps TRBD1 (5 bases). The CDR3 covers 14 residues. Per germline, CDR1 LGHDT and CDR2 YNNKEL (reference sequence). Trimming took 2 bases from V and 4 from J, leaving 9 bases between them. CDR3: CASSQSGANQPQHF. In DNA, the CDR3 is TGTGCCAGCAGCCAAAGCGGGGCTAATCAGCCCCAGCATTTT.

The chain links TRBV29-1 to TRBJ1-5; 7 bases map to TRBD1. The CDR3 is 13 residues long. From germline, CDR1 is SQVTM and CDR2 ANQGSEA. The CDR3 protein is CRRGPGLNQPQHF. The CDR3 DNA is TGCAGAAGGGGGCCAGGACTAAATCAGCCCCAGCATTTT.

The chain combines TRBV5-4 with TRBJ1-5, with D possibly being TRBD1 (6 bases). CDR3 size: 15 residues. The germline V gene encodes CDR1 SGHNT and CDR2 YYREEE (reference sequence). V lost 2 bases and J lost 0, with 9 bases in between. The CDR3 reads CASSLGGHSNQPQHF. CDR3 sequence (DNA): TGTGCCAGCAGCTTAGGGGGTCATAGCAATCAGCCCCAGCATTTT.

The CDR3 DNA reads TGTGCCAGCAGCCGGGACAGGGTTTACGAGCAGTACTTC. This encodes CASSRDRVYEQYF. The V and J genes are TRBV7-2 and TRBJ2-7, with TRBD1 matching over 9 bases. In germline, CDR1 is SGHTA, CDR2 FQGNSA. Trimming removed 5 bases from V and 4 bases from J; junction bases left unmatched: 3. The CDR3 loop spans 13 amino acids.

The chain carries TRBV9 and TRBJ1-1; D is undetermined. Between the trimmed V and J ends, which lost 4 bases and 11 bases, there was a span of 15 bases. Germline values: CDR1 SGDLS, CDR2 YYNGEE. CDR3 length equals 12 residues. The CDR3 nucleotides are TGTGCCAGCAGCTCCACCGGATTGAGGGCTTTCTTT. This gives the protein CASSSTGLRAFF.

V gene TRBV4-2 combines with J gene TRBJ2-3; TRBD2 agrees at 13 bases. This CDR3 is built from 18 residues. Losses at the gene ends were 3 bases for V and 4 bases for J; bases not matched to a gene: 10. Germline loops: CDR1 LGHNA, CDR2 YNFKEQ. The CDR3 coding sequence is TGTGCCAGCAGCCAGGATCATGGGACTAGCGGGACTTCAGATACGCAGTATTTT. The encoded protein is CASSQDHGTSGTSDTQYF.

This clone was seen only a few times. The chain combines TRBV6-1 with TRBJ1-2, with 11 bases that match TRBD1. The V gene's germline CDR1 is MNHNS and CDR2 SASEGT. With V trimmed by 4 bases and J by 2 bases, 9 bases remained unmatched. The CDR3 consists of 17 residues. Here the CDR3 DNA reads TGTGCCAGCAGTGCAGGGACAGGGGGGGAAACGAACTATGGCTACACCTTC. Translating it yields CASSAGTGGETNYGYTF.

This clone turned up a few times. The V and J genes are TRBV5-1 and TRBJ1-5; 8 bases are a match to TRBD1. Losses at the gene ends were 4 bases for V and 5 bases for J; bases not matched to a gene: 8. This CDR3 is built from 15 residues. CDR1 and CDR2 (germline): SGHRS, YFSETQ. CDR3 sequence reads: CASSQGQGGDQPQHF. The CDR3 region has the DNA TGCGCCAGCAGCCAAGGACAGGGCGGTGATCAGCCCCAGCATTTT.

The gene calls are TRBV2 and TRBJ1-4; the D gene is possibly TRBD1 (5 bases). Germline-derived CDR1 and CDR2 are SNHLY and FYNNEI. Trimming cost V 5 bases and J 8 bases, with 18 bases left between them. The CDR3 sequence is 15 residues long. CDR3 amino acids: CASSNMGLPNEKLFF. CDR3 nucleotide sequence: TGTGCCAGCAGTAATATGGGACTGCCGAACGAAAAACTGTTTTTT. The variable domain in full, completed from reference TRBV2 and TRBJ1-4, reads EPEVTQTPSHQVTQMGQEVILRCVPISNHLYFYWYRQILGQKVEFLVSFYNNEISEKSEIFDDQFSVERPDGSNFTLKIRSTKLEDSAMYFCASSNMGLPNEKLFFGSGTQLSVL.

The J gene is TRBJ1-1, the V gene TRBV5-5; 9 bases align to TRBD1. With 4 bases clipped from V and 5 bases from J, the junction kept 12 bases outside the gene matches. Germline assignment: CDR1 SGHKS and CDR2 YYEKEE (reference sequence). The CDR3 contains 16 residues. The CDR3 spells CASSPQGAIVGTEAFF. The CDR3, as DNA: TGTGCCAGCAGCCCACAGGGGGCGATTGTAGGGACTGAAGCTTTCTTT. The entire variable domain, with the rest obtained from reference TRBV5-5 and TRBJ1-1, is as follows: DAGVTQSPTHLIKTRGQQVTLRCSPISGHKSVSWYQQVLGQGPQFIFQYYEKEERGRGNFPDRFSARQFPNYSSELNVNALLLGDSALYLCASSPQGAIVGTEAFFGQGTRLTVV.

The chain is built from TRBV19 and TRBJ2-1; a possible D gene is TRBD1 (6 bases). This CDR3 contains 14 residues. Germline lookup yields CDR1 LNHDA and CDR2 SQIVND (reference sequence). V lost 4 bases, J lost 7 bases, and 14 bases lay in between. CDR3 sequence: CASSTNRQENEQFF. The CDR3 coding sequence is TGTGCCAGTAGTACCAACCGACAGGAGAATGAGCAGTTCTTC.

The chain combines TRBV18 with TRBJ1-5; TRBD1 aligns across 12 bases. The ends lost 6 bases at V and 1 base at J; junction bases unmatched: 4. CDR1 and CDR2 from the germline V gene are KGHSH and LQKENI. The CDR3 is 16 amino acids. CDR3 sequence (DNA): TGTGCCAGCTCCCCGGGACAGGGGGCGAGCAATCAGCCCCAGCATTTT. This gives the protein CASSPGQGASNQPQHF.

This chain's CDR3 is CASSPTWGQENTEAFF. CDR3 nucleotides: TGTGCCAGTAGCCCGACTTGGGGACAGGAGAACACTGAAGCTTTCTTT. The rearrangement joins TRBV19 to TRBJ1-1; 8 bases are shared with TRBD1. The CDR3 is 16 amino acids. In germline, CDR1 is LNHDA, CDR2 SQIVND (reference sequence). The J segment lost 1 base and the V segment lost 6 bases, leaving 10 bases of the junction unmatched. Based on the CDR3 plus reference TRBV19 and TRBJ1-1, the full variable domain is DGGITQSPKYLFRKEGQNVTLSCEQNLNHDAMYWYRQDPGQGLRLIYYSQIVNDFQKGDIAEGYSVSREKKESFPLTVTSAQKNPTAFYLCASSPTWGQENTEAFFGQGTRLTVV.

The chain recombines TRBV7-9 with TRBJ2-1; 13 bases map to TRBD2. Germline lookup yields CDR1 SEHNR and CDR2 FQNEAQ (reference sequence). V shed 7 bases and J 7 bases; nucleotides not matched to a gene: 4. The CDR3 consists of 14 residues. For the CDR3, the DNA is TGTGCCAGCACCCAACTAGCGGGGGGGAATGAGCAGTTCTTC. Its translation is CASTQLAGGNEQFF.

The genes are TRBV2 and TRBJ1-1; a weak D match, TRBD1 (5 bases). The V gene lost 6 bases and the J gene lost 0 bases, with 8 bases spanning the gap. The CDR3 contains 13 residues. Germline V lookup: CDR1 SNHLY, CDR2 FYNNEI. The CDR3 is CASSPTVNTEAFF. The CDR3 DNA follows: TGTGCCAGCAGCCCGACAGTGAACACTGAAGCTTTCTTT.